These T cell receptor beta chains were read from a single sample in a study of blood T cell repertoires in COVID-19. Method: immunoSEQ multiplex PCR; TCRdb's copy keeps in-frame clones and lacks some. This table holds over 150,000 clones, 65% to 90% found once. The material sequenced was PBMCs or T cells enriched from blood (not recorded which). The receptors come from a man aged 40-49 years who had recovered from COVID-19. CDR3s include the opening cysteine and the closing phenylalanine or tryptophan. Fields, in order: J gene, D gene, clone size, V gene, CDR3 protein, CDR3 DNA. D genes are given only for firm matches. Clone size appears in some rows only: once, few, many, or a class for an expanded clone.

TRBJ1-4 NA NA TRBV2 CASSVMTGREKLFF TGTGCCAGCAGTGTAATGACAGGACGGGAAAAACTGTTTTTT
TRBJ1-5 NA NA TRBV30 CAWSTGSDQPQHF TGTGCCTGGAGTACAGGATCGGATCAGCCCCAGCATTTT
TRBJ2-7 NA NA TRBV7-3 CASSYGVNYEQYF TGTGCCAGCAGCTACGGGGTTAACTACGAGCAGTACTTC
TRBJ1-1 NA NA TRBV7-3 CASSPGGVRVNTEAFF TGTGCCAGCAGCCCCGGAGGGGTACGGGTGAACACTGAAGCTTTCTTT
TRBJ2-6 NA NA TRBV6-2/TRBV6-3 CASSLDSSGANVLTF TGTGCCAGCAGTCTGGACAGCTCTGGGGCCAACGTCCTGACTTTC
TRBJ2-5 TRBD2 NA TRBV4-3 CASSQDRNGLAAYF TGCGCCAGCAGCCAAGATCGTAACGGACTAGCAGCCTACTTC
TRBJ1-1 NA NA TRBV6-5 CASSYSGGRNTEAFF TGTGCCAGCAGTTACTCGGGGGGAAGGAACACTGAAGCTTTCTTT
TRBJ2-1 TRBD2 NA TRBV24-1 CATSDSRTSGRIYNEQFF TGTGCCACCAGTGATTCCCGGACTAGCGGGAGAATCTACAATGAGCAGTTCTTC
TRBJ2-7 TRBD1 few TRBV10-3 CAISEGQGVPYEQYF TGTGCCATCAGTGAGGGACAGGGGGTACCCTACGAGCAGTACTTC
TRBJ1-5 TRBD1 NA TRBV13 CASSLWGQWDQPQHF TGTGCCAGCAGCTTATGGGGACAGTGGGATCAGCCCCAGCATTTT
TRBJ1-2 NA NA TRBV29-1 CSVLAYGYTF TGCAGCGTGTTGGCCTATGGCTACACCTTC
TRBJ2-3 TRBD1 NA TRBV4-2 CASSQEQGGTDTQYF TGTGCCAGCAGCCAAGAACAGGGGGGCACAGATACGCAGTATTTT
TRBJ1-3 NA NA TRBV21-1 CASSRGDREEPGNTIYF TGTGCCAGCAGCAGAGGGGACAGGGAAGAACCTGGAAACACCATATATTTT
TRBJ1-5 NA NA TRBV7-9 CASSLDRLGYSNQPQHF TGTGCCAGCAGCTTAGACAGGTTGGGCTATAGCAATCAGCCCCAGCATTTT
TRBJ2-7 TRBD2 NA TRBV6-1 CASSEYPGRVGYEQYF TGTGCCAGCAGTGAATATCCAGGGAGGGTAGGCTACGAGCAGTACTTC
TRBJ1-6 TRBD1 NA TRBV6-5 CATHRGLALNSPLHF TGTGCCACCCACAGGGGCCTTGCCCTAAATTCACCCCTCCACTTT
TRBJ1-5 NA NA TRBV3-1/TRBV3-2 CASSQNLKGVNGNQPQHF TGTGCCAGCAGCCAAAATCTAAAGGGGGTCAATGGCAATCAGCCCCAGCATTTT
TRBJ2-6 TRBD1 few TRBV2 CASSGQGSSGANVLTF TGTGCCAGCAGCGGACAGGGAAGCTCTGGGGCCAACGTCCTGACTTTC
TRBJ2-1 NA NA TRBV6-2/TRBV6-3 CASSALLRRANNEQFF TGTGCCAGCAGTGCCCTTTTAAGGCGGGCAAACAATGAGCAGTTCTTC
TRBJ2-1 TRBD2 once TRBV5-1 CASSLGLAGDNEQFF TGCGCCAGCAGCTTGGGACTAGCGGGAGACAATGAGCAGTTCTTC
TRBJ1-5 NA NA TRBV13 CASSLGTRNQPQHF TGTGCCAGCAGCTTGGGCACACGCAATCAGCCCCAGCATTTT
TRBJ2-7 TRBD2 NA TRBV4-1 CASSLSSGSYEQYF TGCGCCAGCAGCCTCTCTAGCGGCTCCTACGAGCAGTACTTC
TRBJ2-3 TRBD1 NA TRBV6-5 CASSIGTASTDTQYF TGTGCCAGCAGCATCGGGACAGCTAGCACAGATACGCAGTATTTT
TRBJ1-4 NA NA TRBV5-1 CASSRIAVGLNEKLFF TGCGCCAGCAGTAGGATCGCCGTGGGCCTAAATGAAAAACTGTTTTTT
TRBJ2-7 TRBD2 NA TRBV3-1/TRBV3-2 CASSQAPSGSYEQYF TGTGCCAGCAGCCAAGCCCCTAGCGGCTCCTACGAGCAGTACTTC
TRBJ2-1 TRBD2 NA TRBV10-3 CAISALTSDEQFF TGTGCCATCAGTGCCCTTACTAGCGATGAGCAGTTCTTC
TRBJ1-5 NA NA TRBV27 CASSYQGKGQPQHF TGTGCCAGCAGTTACCAGGGGAAGGGTCAGCCCCAGCATTTT
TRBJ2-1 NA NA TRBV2 CASSRDTTYNEQFF TGTGCCAGCAGCCGGGACACTACCTACAATGAGCAGTTCTTC
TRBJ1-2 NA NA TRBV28 CAALRNYGYTF TGTGCCGCCCTCCGGAACTATGGCTACACCTTC
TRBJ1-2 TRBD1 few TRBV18 CASSPFLPQGEDYGYTF TGTGCCAGCTCACCATTTCTTCCACAGGGGGAGGACTATGGCTACACCTTC
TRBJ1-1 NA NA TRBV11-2 CASRRLNTEAFF TGTGCCAGCAGACGGTTGAACACTGAAGCTTTCTTT
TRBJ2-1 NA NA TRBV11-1 CASSLGVNRNEQFF TGTGCCAGCAGCTTAGGGGTAAACAGGAATGAGCAGTTCTTC
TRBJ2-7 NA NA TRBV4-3 CASSQDLGLYEQYF TGCGCCAGCAGCCAAGACCTTGGACTCTACGAGCAGTACTTC
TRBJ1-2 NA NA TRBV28 CASSRDYGYTF TGTGCCAGCAGTCGGGACTATGGCTACACCTTC
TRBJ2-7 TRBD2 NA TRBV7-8 CASSSGLAPYEQYF TGTGCCAGCAGCTCTGGACTAGCTCCCTACGAGCAGTACTTC
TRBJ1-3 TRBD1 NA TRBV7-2 CASSYSRWQGAGRNTIYF TGTGCCAGCAGCTACTCAAGATGGCAGGGGGCGGGCCGAAACACCATATATTTT
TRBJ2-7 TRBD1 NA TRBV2 CASIGQGPHEQYF TGTGCCAGCATCGGACAGGGGCCCCACGAGCAGTACTTC
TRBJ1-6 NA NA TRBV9 CASSVDGQYNSPLHF TGTGCCAGCAGCGTCGACGGACAGTATAATTCACCCCTCCACTTT
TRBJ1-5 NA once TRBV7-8 CASSLEDRWRPQHF TGTGCCAGCAGCTTAGAAGACAGGTGGAGGCCCCAGCATTTT
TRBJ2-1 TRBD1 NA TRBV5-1 CASSRDRADEQFF TGCGCCAGCAGCCGAGACAGGGCGGATGAGCAGTTCTTC
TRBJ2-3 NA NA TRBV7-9 CASSRIGTAVLGTDTQYF TGTGCCAGCAGCCGGATAGGGACTGCCGTGTTGGGCACAGATACGCAGTATTTT
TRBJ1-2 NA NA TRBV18 CASSPPQASYGYTF TGTGCCAGCTCACCACCACAGGCCTCCTATGGCTACACCTTC
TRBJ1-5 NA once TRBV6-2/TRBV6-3 CASSRPGGSNQPQHF TGTGCCAGCAGTCGTCCGGGGGGGAGCAATCAGCCCCAGCATTTT
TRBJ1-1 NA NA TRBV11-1 CASSRAAGGGSEAFF TGTGCCAGCAGCCGAGCGGCGGGGGGCGGGTCTGAAGCTTTCTTT
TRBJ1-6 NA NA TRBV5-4 CASSLEGSYNSPLHF TGTGCCAGCAGCTTGGAAGGGAGTTATAATTCACCCCTCCACTTT
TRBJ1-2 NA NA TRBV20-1 CSASLSDYGYTF TGCAGTGCTAGTCTGAGTGATTATGGCTACACCTTC
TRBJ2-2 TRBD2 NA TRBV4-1 CASNYGTSGRGELFF TGCGCCAGCAACTATGGGACTAGCGGACGGGGGGAGCTGTTTTTT
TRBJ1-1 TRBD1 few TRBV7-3 CASSSQGGPMNTEAFF TGTGCCAGCAGCTCACAGGGGGGACCCATGAACACTGAAGCTTTCTTT
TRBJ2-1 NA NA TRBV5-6 CASSLVKGPYNEQFF TGTGCCAGCAGCTTGGTAAAGGGGCCTTACAATGAGCAGTTCTTC
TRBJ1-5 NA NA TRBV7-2 CASSSLQGVIQPQHF TGTGCCAGCAGCTCCCTACAGGGAGTGATTCAGCCCCAGCATTTT
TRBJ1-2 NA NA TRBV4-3 CASSQEGGPGTQGTF TGCGCCAGCAGCCAAGAGGGAGGGCCCGGTACTCAGGGGACCTTC
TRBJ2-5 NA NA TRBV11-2 CASSPTRETQYF TGTGCCAGCAGTCCAACCCGGGAGACCCAGTACTTC
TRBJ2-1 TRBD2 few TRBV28 CASSLMFLAGNNEQFF TGTGCCAGCAGTTTAATGTTCCTAGCGGGGAATAATGAGCAGTTCTTC